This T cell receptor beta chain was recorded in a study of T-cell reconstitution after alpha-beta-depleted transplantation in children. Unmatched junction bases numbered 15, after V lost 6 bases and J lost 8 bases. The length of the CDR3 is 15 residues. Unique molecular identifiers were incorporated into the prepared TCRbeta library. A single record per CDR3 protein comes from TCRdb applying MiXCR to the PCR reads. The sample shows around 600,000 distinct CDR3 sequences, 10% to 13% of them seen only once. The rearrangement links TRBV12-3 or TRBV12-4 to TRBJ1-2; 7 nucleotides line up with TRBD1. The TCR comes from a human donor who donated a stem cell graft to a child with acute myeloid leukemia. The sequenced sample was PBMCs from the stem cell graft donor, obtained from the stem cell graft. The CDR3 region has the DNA TGTGCCAGCAGCCGATCCAACAGGGGCCACCGAGGCTACACCTTC. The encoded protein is CASSRSNRGHRGYTF.